Following are 30 T cell receptor beta chains from one sample sequenced in a study of blood T cell repertoires in COVID-19. Some clones are missing from TCRdb's copy, which holds only in-frame ones; the method was immunoSEQ multiplex PCR. The sample has a few hundred thousand clones, about nine tenths seen once. Sequencing used peripheral blood. The receptors here all came from a man aged 55 to 69 who had recovered from COVID-19.

The chain uses TRBV4-2 and TRBJ2-2, with D unresolved. The CDR3 sequence is 15 residues long. Germline V lookup: CDR1 LGHNA, CDR2 YNFKEQ. Trimming cost V 5 bases and J 5 bases, with 15 bases left between them. The CDR3 nucleotides are TGTGCCAGCAGCGCGACTGAAGGAGAGACCGGGGAGCTGTTTTTT. Its protein product is CASSATEGETGELFF.

This clone has just a few counts. The V and J genes are TRBV7-9 and TRBJ1-6, with D unresolved. The CDR3 is made up of 14 amino acids. Germline values: CDR1 SEHNR, CDR2 FQNEAQ (reference sequence). V lost 0 bases to trimming and J lost 7 bases, with 7 bases between them. The CDR3 is CASSLARNNSPLHF. The CDR3 DNA is TGTGCCAGCAGCTTAGCCAGGAACAATTCACCCCTCCACTTT.

This sequence joins TRBV12-3 or TRBV12-4 and TRBJ1-5; D is unresolved. The CDR3 length is 13 residues. The V end was cut by 1 base, the J end by 4 bases, with 5 bases between. CDR3 coding DNA: TGTGCCAGCAGTTTAGGGCAGAATCAGCCCCAGCATTTT. It yields the protein CASSLGQNQPQHF.

This chain connects TRBV6-1 to TRBJ1-2; D is possibly TRBD1 (5 bases). The CDR3 length is 14 residues. In germline, CDR1 is MNHNS, CDR2 SASEGT. V lost 0 bases, J lost 7 bases, and 12 bases lay in between. The CDR3 coding sequence is TGTGCCAGCAGTGAAGCGGTTACAGGTTCTGGCTACACCTTC. This translates into CASSEAVTGSGYTF.

The chain links TRBV29-1 to TRBJ2-7, with 8 bases fitting TRBD1. From germline, CDR1 is SQVTM and CDR2 ANQGSEA. This CDR3 has 14 residues. Trimming cost V 4 bases and J 3 bases; bases outside gene matches: 8. CDR3 in DNA: TGCAGCGTTGTATACAGACAGGGGAACTACGAGCAGTACTTC. It encodes CSVVYRQGNYEQYF.

A note on this clone: At one boundary the junction diverges from the germline segment, which might be a read error. The V and J genes are TRBV7-8 and TRBJ1-5, with TRBD1 as a possible D gene (5 bases). This CDR3 contains 12 residues. Germline assignment: CDR1 SGHVS and CDR2 FQNEAQ. The CDR3 region is CASSLAGFSLYF. The CDR3 bases are TGTGCCAGCAGCTTGGCAGGGTTCAGCTTGTATTTT.

The chain employs TRBV13 and TRBJ2-1, with TRBD2 matching over 7 bases. This CDR3 comprises 14 residues. V was clipped by 5 bases and J by 8 bases; unmatched bases: 9. CDR1 is PRHDT, CDR2 FYEKMQ, per germline (reference sequence). The DNA for the CDR3 is TGTGCCAGCAGCACCCTCGGGGGGAGGGATGAGCAGTTCTTC. Translation: CASSTLGGRDEQFF.

The rearrangement links TRBV27 to TRBJ2-4; 10 nucleotides align to TRBD1. The CDR3 length is 17 residues. Unmatched junction bases numbered 12, after V lost 2 bases and J lost 8 bases. Germline V gene sequence: CDR1 MNHEY, CDR2 SMNVEV (reference sequence). CDR3 nucleotides: TGTGCCAGCAGTTTAGCGGGACAGGGGCCAGGATTGGACATTCAGTACTTC. Protein: CASSLAGQGPGLDIQYF.

The chain links TRBV5-6 to TRBJ2-2; D unresolved. Germline V gives CDR1 SGHDT, CDR2 YYEEEE. V lost 0 bases and J 4 bases, leaving 7 bases between the germline ends. The CDR3 has 14 amino acids. The CDR3 spells CASSLDLFTGELFF. The CDR3 nucleotides read TGTGCCAGCAGCTTGGATCTATTCACCGGGGAGCTGTTTTTT.

CDR3: CASSIRTTGSRNEQFF. The CDR3 bases are TGTGCCAGTAGTATTCGGACAACAGGGTCGCGGAATGAGCAGTTCTTC. This sequence joins TRBV19 and TRBJ2-1, with a tentative D call TRBD1 (6 bases). The CDR3 has 16 amino acids. Between the trimmed V and J ends, which lost 3 bases and 7 bases, there was a span of 19 bases. Germline V gene data show CDR1 as LNHDA and CDR2 as SQIVND (reference sequence).

The chain couples TRBV7-3 to TRBJ2-7, with 11 nucleotides matching TRBD2. V was clipped by 5 bases and J by 5 bases; unmatched bases: 8. This CDR3 spans 15 amino acids. In germline, CDR1 is SGHTA, CDR2 FQGTGA. CDR3 bases: TGTGCCAGCAGCACCCGACTAGCGGGGATCCACGAGCAGTACTTC. Its protein is CASSTRLAGIHEQYF.

The chain links TRBV6-5 to TRBJ2-1; 8 nucleotides line up with TRBD1. CDR1 and CDR2 from the germline V gene are MNHEY and SVGAGI. Trimming removed 5 bases from V and 5 bases from J; junction bases left unmatched: 2. The CDR3 contains 13 residues. The CDR3 DNA sequence: TGTGCCAGCAGTCGGGACAGGAACAATGAGCAGTTCTTC. Protein: CASSRDRNNEQFF.

The chain joins TRBV27 to TRBJ1-4; 10 bases fit TRBD1. With 2 bases clipped from V and 0 bases from J, the junction kept 12 bases outside the gene matches. Germline values: CDR1 MNHEY, CDR2 SMNVEV (reference sequence). This CDR3 comprises 20 residues. The DNA for the CDR3 is TGTGCCAGCAGTTTAAGGGGACAGGGGTTTCTCTCGGCAACTAATGAAAAACTGTTTTTT. As protein: CASSLRGQGFLSATNEKLFF. The whole variable domain, filled in from reference TRBV27 and TRBJ1-4, reads EAQVTQNPRYLITVTGKKLTVTCSQNMNHEYMSWYRQDPGLGLRQIYYSMNVEVTDKGDVPEGYKVSRKEKRNFPLILESPSPNQTSLYFCASSLRGQGFLSATNEKLFFGSGTQLSVL.

The chain employs TRBV5-1 and TRBJ2-2, with a tentative D call TRBD1 (6 bases). CDR1 is SGHRS, CDR2 YFSETQ, per germline. V lost 0 bases and J 5 bases, leaving 8 bases between the germline ends. The CDR3 is 14 residues long. In DNA form, the CDR3 reads TGCGCCAGCAGCTTGGCTCAGGGGACCGGGGAGCTGTTTTTT. It translates to CASSLAQGTGELFF. Combining the CDR3 with reference TRBV5-1 and TRBJ2-2 gives the whole variable domain KAGVTQTPRYLIKTRGQQVTLSCSPISGHRSVSWYQQTPGQGLQFLFEYFSETQRNKGNFPGRFSGRQFSNSRSEMNVSTLELGDSALYLCASSLAQGTGELFFGEGSRLTVL.

This clone was seen once. The chain has TRBV19 and TRBJ1-2; tentative D call: TRBD1 (5 bases). The V and J ends lost 1 base and 7 bases respectively, with 10 bases between them. This CDR3 comprises 13 residues. Germline CDR1 is LNHDA and CDR2 is SQIVND (reference sequence). The CDR3 loop reads CASSIGGVTGYTF. In DNA form, the CDR3 reads TGTGCCAGTAGTATAGGGGGGGTAACTGGCTACACCTTC. The variable domain in full, with the rest retrieved from reference TRBV19 and TRBJ1-2, is DGGITQSPKYLFRKEGQNVTLSCEQNLNHDAMYWYRQDPGQGLRLIYYSQIVNDFQKGDIAEGYSVSREKKESFPLTVTSAQKNPTAFYLCASSIGGVTGYTFGSGTRLTVV.

The chain joins TRBV7-2 to TRBJ1-2; D gene unclear. The length of the CDR3 is 15 residues. Trimming left V 1 base short and J 0 bases short, with 9 bases between. CDR1 and CDR2 from the germline V gene are SGHTA and FQGNSA. The CDR3 coding sequence is TGTGCCAGCAGCTTAGAACTCTTCGCTAACTATGGCTACACCTTC. Its translation is CASSLELFANYGYTF.

This clone appeared a few times. The rearrangement links TRBV12-5 to TRBJ1-3, with D unclear. Germline values: CDR1 LGHNT, CDR2 FRNRAP. V was shortened by 4 bases and J by 0 bases, with 10 bases between the two germline ends. The CDR3 consists of 15 residues. The CDR3 DNA is TGTGCTAGTGGTTCGGGAGTGCTCTCTGGAAACACCATATATTTT. Its protein is CASGSGVLSGNTIYF. The full variable domain, with the rest looked up from reference TRBV12-5 and TRBJ1-3, is DARVTQTPRHKVTEMGQEVTMRCQPILGHNTVFWYRQTMMQGLELLAYFRNRAPLDDSGMPKDRFSAEMPDATLATLKIQPSEPRDSAVYFCASGSGVLSGNTIYFGEGSWLTVV.

The CDR3 sequence: CASSSGLAGATDTQYF. DNA of the CDR3: TGTGCCAGCAGCTCGGGACTAGCGGGGGCCACAGATACGCAGTATTTT. This chain joins TRBV7-3 and TRBJ2-3; 14 nucleotides line up with TRBD2. The CDR3 runs to 16 residues. The germline V gene encodes CDR1 SGHTA and CDR2 FQGTGA. V shed 4 bases and J 2 bases; nucleotides not matched to a gene: 2.

V usage is TRBV4-2 and J usage is TRBJ2-7; D possibly corresponds to TRBD1 (5 bases). The germline V and J ends were trimmed by 3 bases and 2 bases, with 17 bases remaining between them. Looked up from germline, CDR1 is LGHNA and CDR2 is YNFKEQ. This CDR3 contains 16 residues. CDR3 DNA: TGTGCCAGCAGCCAGTCTGCCACAGGAGAGGCCTACGAGCAGTACTTC. Translation: CASSQSATGEAYEQYF.

The chain uses TRBV30 and TRBJ1-6; D gene uncertain. This CDR3 has 15 residues. V lost 0 bases, J lost 5 bases, and 11 bases lay in between. CDR1 is GTSNPN and CDR2 is SVGIG in the germline V gene (reference sequence). The CDR3 reads CAWSVVGVDNSPLHF. CDR3 DNA: TGTGCCTGGAGTGTAGTGGGCGTGGATAATTCACCCCTCCACTTT.

The rearrangement links TRBV7-8 to TRBJ2-3; 7 nucleotides match TRBD1. The CDR3 loop spans 15 amino acids. Unmatched junction bases numbered 15, after V lost 5 bases and J lost 10 bases. Germline CDR1 is SGHVS and CDR2 is FQNEAQ. CDR3 DNA: TGTGCCAGCAGCCATGGGGGACAGACCAAAATGGCGCAGTATTTT. It translates to CASSHGGQTKMAQYF.

The rearrangement uses TRBV13 and TRBJ1-6; TRBD1 matches at 8 bases. The trim removed 0 bases at V and 7 bases at J, leaving 5 bases unmatched. Germline values: CDR1 PRHDT, CDR2 FYEKMQ (reference sequence). This CDR3 has 16 amino acids. In DNA form, the CDR3 reads TGTGCCAGCAGCTTAGGGGACAGGGAAGGAAATTCACCCCTCCACTTT. It translates to CASSLGDREGNSPLHF.

The table lists this clone with a count of one. This CDR3 is CASSNRDRVSKNIQYF. In DNA, the CDR3 is TGTGCCAGTAGTAACCGGGACAGGGTATCGAAAAACATTCAGTACTTC. This chain joins TRBV19 and TRBJ2-4; TRBD1 matches 9 bases. Per germline, CDR1 LNHDA and CDR2 SQIVND (reference sequence). This CDR3 has 16 amino acids. V lost 4 bases to trimming and J lost 4 bases; unmatched junction nucleotides: 8.

DNA for the CDR3: TGTGCCAGCAGAACAGGAGGGACGGACAATGAAAAACTGTTTTTT. Protein product: CASRTGGTDNEKLFF. This chain uses TRBV5-4 with TRBJ1-4, with TRBD1 as a possible D gene (5 bases). V was pared by 5 bases and J by 5 bases, with 16 bases between. The germline V gene has CDR1 SGHNT and CDR2 YYREEE (reference sequence). The CDR3 totals 15 residues. Filled out from reference TRBV5-4 and TRBJ1-4, the complete variable domain reads ETGVTQSPTHLIKTRGQQVTLRCSSQSGHNTVSWYQQALGQGPQFIFQYYREEENGRGNFPPRFSGLQFPNYSSELNVNALELDDSALYLCASRTGGTDNEKLFFGSGTQLSVL.

V usage is TRBV6-6 and J usage is TRBJ2-7; 9 nucleotides align to TRBD2. In germline, CDR1 is MNHNY, CDR2 SVGAGI (reference sequence). The CDR3 covers 15 residues. V trimming: 7 bases; J trimming: 1 base; junction bases outside the gene matches: 8. The chain's CDR3 is CASNGLAGGSYEQYF. DNA of the CDR3: TGTGCCAGCAACGGACTGGCGGGGGGGTCCTACGAGCAGTACTTC.

The chain recombines TRBV6-5 with TRBJ1-2; the D gene is possibly TRBD1 (5 bases). The CDR3 spans 14 residues. Germline lookup yields CDR1 MNHEY and CDR2 SVGAGI. The ends were cut back, 7 bases at V and 6 bases at J, with 18 bases in the middle. CDR3 DNA sequence: TGTGCCAGCACCTCTAGGGCAGACAGAAATGGCTACACCTTC. Its translation is CASTSRADRNGYTF.

The V call is TRBV3-1 (or the pseudogene TRBV3-2), the J call TRBJ1-4; no reliable D call. With 3 bases removed from V and 4 bases from J, the gap between germline ends came to 9 bases. This CDR3 contains 14 residues. The germline CDR1 and CDR2 sequences are LGHDT and YNNKEL (reference sequence). DNA of the CDR3: TGTGCCAGCAGCCAGAGCACAGTTAATGAAAAACTGTTTTTT. This encodes CASSQSTVNEKLFF.

This clone has only one observation. The rearrangement links TRBV3-1 (or the pseudogene TRBV3-2) to TRBJ1-2; the match to TRBD1 covers 7 bases. Germline loops: CDR1 LGHDT, CDR2 YNNKEL (reference sequence). The CDR3 runs 13 residues. The ends lost 6 bases at V and 4 bases at J; junction bases unmatched: 5. CDR3 DNA sequence: TGTGCCAGCAGTCGACAGGGAGGCTATGGCTACACCTTC. Its protein is CASSRQGGYGYTF.

The V gene is TRBV7-2, the J gene TRBJ2-7; 7 bases map to TRBD2. This CDR3 is built from 15 residues. Germline lookup yields CDR1 SGHTA and CDR2 FQGNSA. Unmatched junction bases numbered 8, after V lost 6 bases and J lost 0 bases. The DNA for the CDR3 is TGTGCCAGCAGGCCAAGGGGAGGGAGCTCCTACGAGCAGTACTTC. This sequence encodes CASRPRGGSSYEQYF.

The genes are TRBV19 and TRBJ2-5; TRBD2 aligns across 12 bases. The V segment lost 2 bases and the J segment 2 bases; nucleotides outside the gene matches: 15. CDR1 and CDR2 (germline): LNHDA, SQIVND (reference sequence). The CDR3 spans 20 residues. CDR3 sequence (DNA): TGTGCCAGTAGTATATCCGCTTGGGCGACTAGCGGGGGTAGGCAAGAGACCCAGTACTTC. As protein: CASSISAWATSGGRQETQYF.